One sample yielded the 4 T cell receptor beta chains listed below, sequenced in a study of identical twins. TCRdb fed the 5' RACE reads into MiXCR, producing one record per CDR3 protein. The data contain under 300,000 distinct CDR3 sequences, around 15% of them seen just once; the ten biggest clones take up 8.8%. The source material was memory (CD45RO+) T cells sorted from blood. These TCRs come from a woman between 18 and 30 years old in good health.

This clonotype was seen many times. The chain has TRBV24-1 and TRBJ2-3; D remains unclear. Trimming removed 7 bases at V and 1 base at J, with 8 bases between. Germline lookup yields CDR1 KGHDR and CDR2 SFDVKD. The CDR3 runs 13 residues. DNA of the CDR3: TGTGCCACCAGCCGCGACGGCACAGATACGCAGTATTTT. It yields the protein CATSRDGTDTQYF.

This clonotype appeared once. The J gene is TRBJ2-1, the V gene TRBV7-2; 9 bases line up with TRBD2. The CDR3 runs 16 residues. After removal of 4 bases from V and 7 bases from J, the junction contained 11 bases not matched to a gene. Germline values: CDR1 SGHTA, CDR2 FQGNSA. CDR3 loop: CASSSRTSVGLNEQFF. CDR3 nucleotides: TGTGCCAGCAGCTCCCGGACTAGCGTCGGGTTGAATGAGCAGTTCTTC.

This clonotype was picked up many times. This rearrangement joins TRBV4-1 to TRBJ1-5; no reliable D call. V lost 0 bases and J 3 bases, leaving 9 bases between the germline ends. The CDR3 is 15 amino acids. Germline assignment: CDR1 MGHRA and CDR2 YSYEKL. CDR3: CASSQDPRDNQPQHF. The DNA for the CDR3 is TGCGCCAGCAGCCAAGACCCCAGAGACAATCAGCCCCAGCATTTT.

This clonotype was seen only a few times. The chain is built from TRBV14 and TRBJ1-4; 7 bases agree with TRBD1. With 4 bases clipped from V and 4 bases from J, the junction kept 9 bases outside the gene matches. CDR1 is SGHDN, CDR2 FVKESK, per germline. This CDR3 is 16 amino acids long. CDR3 loop: CASSPFGQAFNEKLFF. CDR3 coding DNA: TGTGCCAGCAGCCCTTTTGGACAGGCCTTTAATGAAAAACTGTTTTTT.